This T cell receptor beta chain was captured in a study of T cells in Graves' hyperthyroidism and ophthalmopathy. This clonotype was seen many times. Its specificity is not known. The source material, RNA transcripts, was used to amplify TCR beta CDR3 regions. Carried out on the TCR CDR3, a first-round RT-PCR used the HTBI primer set. TCRdb ran MiXCR on the multiplex PCR reads and lists one entry per CDR3 protein. There are 450,000 to 550,000 distinct CDR3 sequences in the sample; roughly a quarter occur only once, and approximately 10% lies in the top ten. Findings and limits, study-wide: With a median lead of roughly 6.2 months before onset, the model predicted ophthalmopathy.

Looked up from germline, CDR1 is SGDLS and CDR2 is YYNGEE. V was shortened by 0 bases and J by 2 bases, with 9 bases between the two germline ends. This CDR3 is built from 14 residues. Ophthalmopathy patients had moderate-to-severe active disease, CAS ≥3, NOSPECS ≥4, and disease duration under 3 months. Each diagnosis drew on symptoms, thyroxine, TRAb, thyroid ultrasound and orbital computed tomography findings. Cells are PBMCs isolated from about 10 ml of fresh blood. The sample consisted of blood. The source is a woman aged 25-40 years with Graves' ophthalmopathy. The chain employs TRBV9 and TRBJ2-7; a possible D gene is TRBD1 (5 bases). This CDR3 reads CASSVEDKTYEQYF. For the CDR3, the DNA is TGTGCCAGCAGCGTAGAGGACAAGACCTACGAGCAGTACTTC.